These 26 T cell receptor beta chains were sequenced from one sample in a study of T cell responses to AZD1222 COVID-19 vaccine. Only in-frame clones appear in the TCRdb table, and some are missing; sequencing was by immunoSEQ multiplex PCR. The table shows 150,000 to 200,000 clones, with approximately 90% occurring only once. The sample was peripheral blood, taken on day 0 of AZD1222 vaccination. These receptors were collected from an adult in good health.

V usage is TRBV30 and J usage is TRBJ2-3; TRBD2 agrees at 9 bases. The V and J ends lost 7 bases and 0 bases, in that order; junction bases with no gene match: 2. This CDR3 spans 13 amino acids. CDR1 is GTSNPN, CDR2 SVGIG, per germline (reference sequence). The CDR3 nucleotides read TGTGCCTTGACTAGCGGTAGCACAGATACGCAGTATTTT. Its protein product is CALTSGSTDTQYF.

The rearrangement links TRBV7-9 to TRBJ2-2; 14 bases are a match to TRBD2. V trimming: 5 bases; J trimming: 1 base; junction bases outside the gene matches: 3. Germline V lookup: CDR1 SEHNR, CDR2 FQNEAQ (reference sequence). The CDR3 spans 17 residues. DNA for the CDR3: TGTGCCAGCAGCCACGGACTAGCGGGGGGGAACACCGGGGAGCTGTTTTTT. Translated, it gives CASSHGLAGGNTGELFF.

The rearrangement links TRBV6-5 to TRBJ2-2; D uncertain. Germline CDR1 MNHEY, CDR2 SVGAGI. The CDR3 spans 16 residues. The ends were cut back, 0 bases at V and 6 bases at J, with 14 bases in the middle. DNA for the CDR3: TGTGCCAGCAGTTACTCGACCAGGAATTGGTCCGGGGAGCTGTTTTTT. Translated, it gives CASSYSTRNWSGELFF.

This chain joins TRBV28 and TRBJ1-3; D is uncertain. V lost 8 bases, J lost 1 base, and 6 bases lay in between. This CDR3 is built from 12 residues. CDR1 MDHEN and CDR2 SYDVKM come from the germline V gene. CDR3 amino acids: CASVASGNTIYF. The CDR3 coding sequence is TGTGCCAGCGTGGCTTCTGGAAACACCATATATTTT.

The chain recombines TRBV4-3 with TRBJ2-1; TRBD2 matches 9 bases. This CDR3 spans 15 amino acids. Germline CDR1 reads LGHNA; CDR2 reads YSLEER. Losses at the gene ends were 2 bases for V and 5 bases for J; bases not matched to a gene: 4. The CDR3 loop is CASSQSSGGDNEQFF. The CDR3 nucleotides are TGCGCCAGCAGCCAAAGTAGCGGGGGAGACAATGAGCAGTTCTTC.

This clone was counted only a few times. J is TRBJ2-5 and V is TRBV16, with 7 bases lining up with TRBD2. This CDR3 comprises 13 residues. The V gene's germline CDR1 is KGHSY and CDR2 FQNENV. Trimming took 4 bases from V and 5 from J; bases not matched to a gene: 4. CDR3: CASSRDYSETQYF. The DNA for the CDR3 is TGTGCCAGCAGCCGGGACTATTCGGAGACCCAGTACTTC.

This clone was seen just once. The chain combines TRBV7-9 with TRBJ1-4; 7 nucleotides align to TRBD1. The CDR3 is 14 amino acids. The V gene's germline CDR1 is SEHNR and CDR2 FQNEAQ (reference sequence). V lost 5 bases, J lost 4 bases, and 4 bases stayed unmatched. In DNA form, the CDR3 reads TGTGCCAGCAGCCCGGGACAGAGTAATGAAAAACTGTTTTTT. Its translation is CASSPGQSNEKLFF.

The genes are TRBV29-1 and TRBJ2-1; TRBD2 matches at 13 bases. V dropped 6 bases and J dropped 6; count of bases not matched to a gene: 20. The CDR3 runs 19 residues. From germline, CDR1 is SQVTM and CDR2 ANQGSEA. The CDR3 nucleotides are TGCAGCGTAACTATGACTAGCGGGAGGATCCTAAAAAAGGGCAATGAGCAGTTCTTC. Translated: CSVTMTSGRILKKGNEQFF.

The CDR3 coding sequence is TGCGCCAGCAGCTCCGGGGGGACGGATTCCTACAATGAGCAGTTCTTC. This gives the protein CASSSGGTDSYNEQFF. This chain links TRBV5-1 with TRBJ2-1; 7 bases align to TRBD2. The germline V gene has CDR1 SGHRS and CDR2 YFSETQ. With 3 bases clipped from V and 1 base from J, the junction kept 7 bases outside the gene matches. This CDR3 comprises 16 residues.

This sequence joins TRBV27 and TRBJ2-1; 10 bases fit TRBD2. Germline V CDR1 and CDR2: MNHEY, SMNVEV (reference sequence). V dropped 8 bases and J dropped 0; count of bases not matched to a gene: 7. The CDR3 extends over 16 amino acids. CDR3 bases: TGTGCCAGCCGCTGGGCTAGCGGGAGCTCCTACAATGAGCAGTTCTTC. This encodes CASRWASGSSYNEQFF.

This clone was seen only a few times. This chain connects TRBV24-1 to TRBJ1-5; 9 nucleotides line up with TRBD1. The CDR3 contains 18 residues. Germline V gene sequence: CDR1 KGHDR, CDR2 SFDVKD. V gave up 7 bases and J gave up 0 bases; unmatched junction bases: 12. The CDR3 reads CATRPKPGTGYSNQPQHF. CDR3 DNA: TGTGCCACCAGGCCTAAACCCGGGACAGGGTATAGCAATCAGCCCCAGCATTTT.

The rearrangement links TRBV18 to TRBJ2-7; D possibly matches TRBD1 or TRBD2 (6 bases each). This CDR3 contains 15 residues. In germline, CDR1 is KGHSH, CDR2 LQKENI. The V gene lost 0 bases and the J gene lost 8 bases, with 17 bases spanning the gap. The DNA for the CDR3 is TGTGCCAGCTCACCACCCGGGGGCAGAAGGGAAAAGCAGTACTTC. This codes for CASSPPGGRREKQYF.

Written as DNA, the CDR3 is TGTGCCAGCAGTGCGAGTCGACTAGCGGGAGGCGGTTTTAGGGAGACCCAGTACTTC. Encoded protein: CASSASRLAGGGFRETQYF. The chain combines TRBV2 with TRBJ2-5; 13 nucleotides align to TRBD2. The germline V gene has CDR1 SNHLY and CDR2 FYNNEI. The V gene end was trimmed by 4 bases and the J gene end by 5 bases; junction bases not matched to a gene: 16. The CDR3 is made up of 19 amino acids.

The gene calls are TRBV7-2 and TRBJ2-1; the match to TRBD2 covers 10 bases. The V gene end was trimmed by 0 bases and the J gene end by 8 bases; junction bases not matched to a gene: 16. Germline V CDR1 and CDR2: SGHTA, FQGNSA. This CDR3 is 19 amino acids long. CDR3 region: CASSLASASGSRLDHEQFF. For the CDR3, the DNA is TGTGCCAGCAGCTTAGCTAGTGCTAGCGGGAGTCGTTTGGACCATGAGCAGTTCTTC. The variable domain in full, completed from reference TRBV7-2 and TRBJ2-1, reads GAGVSQSPSNKVTEKGKDVELRCDPISGHTALYWYRQSLGQGLEFLIYFQGNSAPDKSGLPSDRFSAERTGGSVSTLTIQRTQQEDSAVYLCASSLASASGSRLDHEQFFGPGTRLTVL.

This chain uses TRBV3-1 (or the pseudogene TRBV3-2) with TRBJ1-5; D is undetermined. Germline V gives CDR1 LGHDT, CDR2 YNNKEL (reference sequence). The CDR3 consists of 13 residues. Between the trimmed V and J ends, which lost 2 bases and 9 bases, there was a span of 11 bases. In nucleotides, the CDR3 is TGTGCCAGCAGCCAACAGGAAAACACGCCCCAGCATTTT. This gives the protein CASSQQENTPQHF.

The rearrangement joins TRBV18 to TRBJ2-1, with D possibly TRBD2 on 6 matching bases. The CDR3 is 16 residues long. Germline V gives CDR1 KGHSH, CDR2 LQKENI. Deletions cut 5 bases from V and 3 bases from J, with 17 bases between. CDR3 sequence reads: CASSSRSGLNYNEQFF. DNA of the CDR3: TGTGCCAGCTCATCCCGTAGCGGTTTAAACTACAATGAGCAGTTCTTC. Looking up the rest from reference TRBV18 and TRBJ2-1 gives the full variable domain: NAGVMQNPRHLVRRRGQEARLRCSPMKGHSHVYWYRQLPEEGLKFMVYLQKENIIDESGMPKERFSAEFPKEGPSILRIQQVVRGDSAAYFCASSSRSGLNYNEQFFGPGTRLTVL.

The chain uses TRBV19 and TRBJ2-3; the D gene is possibly TRBD1 (7 bases). This CDR3 contains 15 residues. The V gene's germline CDR1 is LNHDA and CDR2 SQIVND (reference sequence). The V and J ends lost 9 bases and 6 bases respectively, with 22 bases between them. CDR3 protein: CASGGRSQGSDTQYF. CDR3 bases: TGTGCCAGCGGAGGGAGATCACAGGGGTCGGATACGCAGTATTTT.

The CDR3 here is CASSPYPQGSETQYF. CDR3 sequence (DNA): TGTGCCAGCAGCCCGTACCCACAGGGGAGTGAGACCCAGTACTTC. The V gene is TRBV3-1 (or the pseudogene TRBV3-2), the J gene TRBJ2-5; 7 nucleotides line up with TRBD1. Trimming at V came to 4 bases and at J to 5 bases, leaving 10 bases not matched to a gene. This CDR3 spans 15 amino acids. Germline V gives CDR1 LGHDT, CDR2 YNNKEL (reference sequence).

This clone was seen a single time. The rearrangement links TRBV19 to TRBJ1-6; D gene unclear. Germline V gene sequence: CDR1 LNHDA, CDR2 SQIVND (reference sequence). The V end was cut by 2 bases, the J end by 2 bases, with 7 bases between. The CDR3 loop spans 15 amino acids. Here the CDR3 reads CASSIRSAYNSPLHF. CDR3 nucleotide sequence: TGTGCCAGTAGTATAAGGTCAGCCTATAATTCACCCCTCCACTTT. Variable domain in full (rest from reference TRBV19 and TRBJ1-6): DGGITQSPKYLFRKEGQNVTLSCEQNLNHDAMYWYRQDPGQGLRLIYYSQIVNDFQKGDIAEGYSVSREKKESFPLTVTSAQKNPTAFYLCASSIRSAYNSPLHFGNGTRLTVT.

The V and J genes are TRBV5-1 and TRBJ2-3; D is unclear. Deletions cut 7 bases from V and 2 bases from J, with 8 bases between. The CDR3 contains 12 residues. In germline, CDR1 is SGHRS, CDR2 YFSETQ. The CDR3 nucleotides read TGCGCCAGCTTCTCTATCACAGATACGCAGTATTTT. Protein product: CASFSITDTQYF.

The CDR3 DNA reads TGTGCCAGCAGCTTAGGGTATCTCGTGGATACGCAGTATTTT. This sequence encodes CASSLGYLVDTQYF. The chain is built from TRBV11-2 and TRBJ2-3; D gene uncertain. The CDR3 extends over 14 amino acids. V lost 1 base, J lost 6 bases, and 11 bases lay in between. The germline CDR1 and CDR2 sequences are SGHAT and FQNNGV.

The chain has TRBV18 and TRBJ2-1; D not resolved. The V gene's germline CDR1 is KGHSH and CDR2 LQKENI. The CDR3 spans 16 residues. V was pared by 0 bases and J by 1 base, with 10 bases between. The CDR3 region is CASSPPIRQSYNEQFF. CDR3 DNA: TGTGCCAGCTCACCACCGATTCGGCAATCCTACAATGAGCAGTTCTTC.

This rearrangement joins TRBV5-1 to TRBJ1-5; a possible D gene is TRBD1 (5 bases). Trimming pared 5 bases from V and 0 bases from J, leaving 12 bases between. Germline CDR1 SGHRS, CDR2 YFSETQ. The CDR3 is made up of 15 amino acids. CDR3 nucleotides: TGCGCCAGCAGGCCGGGGACGGATAGCAATCAGCCCCAGCATTTT. Its protein is CASRPGTDSNQPQHF.

The chain carries TRBV5-1 and TRBJ1-2, with D possibly TRBD1 on 5 matching bases. From germline, CDR1 is SGHRS and CDR2 YFSETQ. The CDR3 runs to 14 residues. Trimming took off 0 bases at V and 13 bases at J, with 19 bases between the two ends. CDR3 nucleotides: TGCGCCAGCAGCTTGGATTTGGCAGGCAGGGATGGCACCTTC. Its protein product is CASSLDLAGRDGTF.

J is TRBJ1-6 and V is TRBV10-1; the D is unclear. This CDR3 is 15 amino acids long. The germline gives CDR1 WNHNN, CDR2 SYGVQD (reference sequence). V lost 0 bases, J lost 8 bases, and 11 bases lay in between. The CDR3 region is CASSESGGVYSPLHF. CDR3 bases: TGCGCCAGCAGTGAGTCAGGCGGCGTTTATTCACCCCTCCACTTT.

This chain links TRBV7-2 with TRBJ2-2, with 8 bases identical to TRBD2. The CDR3 totals 15 residues. CDR1 is SGHTA and CDR2 is FQGNSA in the germline V gene. The V gene end was trimmed by 3 bases and the J gene end by 4 bases; junction bases not matched to a gene: 4. The DNA for the CDR3 is TGTGCCAGCAGCTTCAATGCGGGGGGCACCGGGGAGCTGTTTTTT. It is translated as CASSFNAGGTGELFF.